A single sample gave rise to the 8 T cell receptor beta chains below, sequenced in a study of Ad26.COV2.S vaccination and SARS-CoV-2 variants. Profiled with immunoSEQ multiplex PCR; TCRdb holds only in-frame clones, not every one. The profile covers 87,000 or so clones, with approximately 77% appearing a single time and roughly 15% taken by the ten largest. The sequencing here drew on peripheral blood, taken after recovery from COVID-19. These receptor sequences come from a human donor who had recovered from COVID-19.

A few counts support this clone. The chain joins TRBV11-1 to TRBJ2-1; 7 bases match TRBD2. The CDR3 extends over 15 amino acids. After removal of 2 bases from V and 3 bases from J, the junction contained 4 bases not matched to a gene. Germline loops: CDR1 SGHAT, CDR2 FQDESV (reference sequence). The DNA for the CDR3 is TGTGCCAGCAGCTTATACGGGGAGGGCTACAATGAGCAGTTCTTC. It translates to CASSLYGEGYNEQFF.

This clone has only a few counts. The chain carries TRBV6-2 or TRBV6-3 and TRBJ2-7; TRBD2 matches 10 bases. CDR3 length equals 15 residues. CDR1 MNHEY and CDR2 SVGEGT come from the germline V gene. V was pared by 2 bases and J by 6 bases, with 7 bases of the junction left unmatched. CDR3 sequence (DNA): TGTGCCAGCAGTTACGGACCTAGCGGGAGAGTCGAGCAGTACTTC. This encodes CASSYGPSGRVEQYF.

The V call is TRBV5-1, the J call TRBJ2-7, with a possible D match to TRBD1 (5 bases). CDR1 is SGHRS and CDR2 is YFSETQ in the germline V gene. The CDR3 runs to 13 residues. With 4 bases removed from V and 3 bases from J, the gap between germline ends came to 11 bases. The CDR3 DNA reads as TGCGCCAGCAGCCCCCAGACAGACTACGAGCAGTACTTC. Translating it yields CASSPQTDYEQYF.

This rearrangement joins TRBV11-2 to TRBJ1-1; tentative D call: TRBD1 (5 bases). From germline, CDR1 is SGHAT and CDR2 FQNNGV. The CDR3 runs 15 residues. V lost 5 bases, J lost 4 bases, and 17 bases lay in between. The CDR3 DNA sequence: TGTGCCAGCAGCCACTTACGGGGCAAGGGCACTGAAGCTTTCTTT. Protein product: CASSHLRGKGTEAFF.

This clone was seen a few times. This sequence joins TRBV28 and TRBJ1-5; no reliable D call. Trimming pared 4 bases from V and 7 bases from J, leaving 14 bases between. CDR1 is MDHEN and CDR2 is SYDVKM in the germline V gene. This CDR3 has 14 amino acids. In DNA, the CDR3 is TGTGCCAGCAGTTCGTTGAATTCAGGCCAGCCCCAGCATTTT. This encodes CASSSLNSGQPQHF. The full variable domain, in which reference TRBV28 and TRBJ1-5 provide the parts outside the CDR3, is DVKVTQSSRYLVKRTGEKVFLECVQDMDHENMFWYRQDPGLGLRLIYFSYDVKMKEKGDIPEGYSVSREKKERFSLILESASTNQTSMYLCASSSLNSGQPQHFGDGTRLSIL.

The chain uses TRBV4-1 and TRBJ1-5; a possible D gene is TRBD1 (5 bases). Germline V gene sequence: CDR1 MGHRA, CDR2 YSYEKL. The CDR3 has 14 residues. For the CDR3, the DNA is TGCGCTATGGGTTGGGGGAGTAGCAATCAGCCCCAGCATTTT. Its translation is CAMGWGSSNQPQHF.

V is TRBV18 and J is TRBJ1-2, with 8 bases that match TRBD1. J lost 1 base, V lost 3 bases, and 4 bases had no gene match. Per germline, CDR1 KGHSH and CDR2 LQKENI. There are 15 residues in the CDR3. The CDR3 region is CASSPGRGLNYGYTF. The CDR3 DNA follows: TGTGCCAGCTCACCGGGCAGGGGGCTTAACTATGGCTACACCTTC.

The chain's CDR3 is CASSLQGGTEAFF. The CDR3 DNA reads as TGTGCCAGCAGCCTACAGGGGGGAACTGAAGCTTTCTTT. The V call is TRBV4-2, the J call TRBJ1-1; 8 nucleotides line up with TRBD1. Germline CDR1 and CDR2: LGHNA and YNFKEQ. Losses at the gene ends were 4 bases for V and 5 bases for J; bases not matched to a gene: 3. This CDR3 has 13 residues.